This paragraph reports one T cell receptor beta chain. Original processing methods: Estimation of nucleated cell counts was performed using reference gene primer amplification. Using immunoSEQ multiplex PCR, the repertoire was profiled, and TCRdb retains in-frame clones only, with some absent. V and J calls and clone size follow that table, whereas D and trimming were derived from the DNA. The table has over 150,000 clones, around 83% seen once. The data derive from a study of blood T cell repertoires in COVID-19. Background on the study: The analysed material was cDNA or gDNA that came from T cells, B-cell-depleted T cells, or PBMCs.

Seattle's cohort entered during active infection and was followed longitudinally. The CDR3 is made up of 17 amino acids. The ends lost 0 bases at V and 0 bases at J; junction bases unmatched: 5. Germline CDR1 reads SGDLS; CDR2 reads YYNGEE. This chain links TRBV9 with TRBJ2-5; 10 bases agree with TRBD2. Sequencing used peripheral blood. This sequence originates from a woman aged 55-75 years with COVID-19, enrolled during active disease. CDR3 sequence reads: CASSVGIAGGNQETQYF. The CDR3 DNA reads as TGTGCCAGCAGCGTAGGCATAGCGGGGGGAAACCAAGAGACCCAGTACTTC.